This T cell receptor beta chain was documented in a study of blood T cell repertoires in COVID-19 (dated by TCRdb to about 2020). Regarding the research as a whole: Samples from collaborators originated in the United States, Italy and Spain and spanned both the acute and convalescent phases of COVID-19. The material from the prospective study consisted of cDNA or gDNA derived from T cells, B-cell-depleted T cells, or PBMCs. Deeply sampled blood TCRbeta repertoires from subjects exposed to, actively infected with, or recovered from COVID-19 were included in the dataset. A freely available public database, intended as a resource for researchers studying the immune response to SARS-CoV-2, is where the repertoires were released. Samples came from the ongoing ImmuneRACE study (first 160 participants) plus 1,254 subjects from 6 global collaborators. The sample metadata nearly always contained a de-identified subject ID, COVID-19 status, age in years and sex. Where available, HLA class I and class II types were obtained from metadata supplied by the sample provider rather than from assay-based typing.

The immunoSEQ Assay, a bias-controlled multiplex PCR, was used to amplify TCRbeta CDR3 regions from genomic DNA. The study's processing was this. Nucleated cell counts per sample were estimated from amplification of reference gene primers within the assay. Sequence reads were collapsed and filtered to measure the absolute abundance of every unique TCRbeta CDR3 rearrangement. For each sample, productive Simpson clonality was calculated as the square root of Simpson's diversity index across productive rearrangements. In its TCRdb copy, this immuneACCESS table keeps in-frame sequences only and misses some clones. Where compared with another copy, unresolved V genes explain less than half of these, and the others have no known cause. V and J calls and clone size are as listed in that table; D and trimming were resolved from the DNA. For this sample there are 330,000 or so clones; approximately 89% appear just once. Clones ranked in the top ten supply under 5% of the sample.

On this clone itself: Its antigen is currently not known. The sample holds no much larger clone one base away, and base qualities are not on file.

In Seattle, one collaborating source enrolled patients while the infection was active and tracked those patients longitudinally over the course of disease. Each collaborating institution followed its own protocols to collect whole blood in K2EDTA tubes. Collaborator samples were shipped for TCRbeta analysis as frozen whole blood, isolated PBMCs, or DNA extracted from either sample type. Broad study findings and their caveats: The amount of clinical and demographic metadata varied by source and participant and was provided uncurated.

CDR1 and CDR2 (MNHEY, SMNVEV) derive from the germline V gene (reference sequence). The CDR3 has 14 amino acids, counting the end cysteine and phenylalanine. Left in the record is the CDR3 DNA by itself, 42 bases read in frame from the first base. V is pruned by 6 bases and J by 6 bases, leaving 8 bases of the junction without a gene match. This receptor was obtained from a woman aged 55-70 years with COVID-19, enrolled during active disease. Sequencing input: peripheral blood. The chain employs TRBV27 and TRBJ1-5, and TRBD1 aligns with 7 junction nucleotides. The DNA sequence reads TGTGCCAGCAGCTATCGACAGGGATTTCAGCCCCAGCATTTT. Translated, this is CASSYRQGFQPQHF.